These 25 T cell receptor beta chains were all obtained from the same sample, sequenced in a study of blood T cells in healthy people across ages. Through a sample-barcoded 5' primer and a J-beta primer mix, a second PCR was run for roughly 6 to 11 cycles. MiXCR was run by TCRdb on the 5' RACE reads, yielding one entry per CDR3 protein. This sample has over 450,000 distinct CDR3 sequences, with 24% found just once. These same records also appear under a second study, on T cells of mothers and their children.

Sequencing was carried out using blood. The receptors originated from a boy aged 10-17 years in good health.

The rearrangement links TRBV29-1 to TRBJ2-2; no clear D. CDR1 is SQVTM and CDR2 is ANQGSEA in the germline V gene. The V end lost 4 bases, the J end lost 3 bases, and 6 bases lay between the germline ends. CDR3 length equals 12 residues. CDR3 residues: CSVVRDTGELFF. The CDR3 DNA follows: TGCAGCGTTGTTAGGGACACCGGGGAGCTGTTTTTT.

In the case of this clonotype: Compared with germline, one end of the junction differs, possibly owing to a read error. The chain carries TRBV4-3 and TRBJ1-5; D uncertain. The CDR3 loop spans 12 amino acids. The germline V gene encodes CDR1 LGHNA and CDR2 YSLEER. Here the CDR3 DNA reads TGCGCCAGCAGCAAAGACGGAGGCCCCAAGCATTTT. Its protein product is CASSKDGGPKHF.

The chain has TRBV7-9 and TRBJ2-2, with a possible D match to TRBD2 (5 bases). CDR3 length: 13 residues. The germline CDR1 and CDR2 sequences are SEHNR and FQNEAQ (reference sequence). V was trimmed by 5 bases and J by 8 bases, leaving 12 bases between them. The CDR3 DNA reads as TGTGCCAGCAGCCTGGGGAGTCCTGGGGAGCTGTTTTTT. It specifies CASSLGSPGELFF.

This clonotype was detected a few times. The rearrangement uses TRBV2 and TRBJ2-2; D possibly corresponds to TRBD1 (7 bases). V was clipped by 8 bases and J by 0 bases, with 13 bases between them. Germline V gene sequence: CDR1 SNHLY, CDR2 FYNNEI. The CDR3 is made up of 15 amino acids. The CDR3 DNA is TGTGCCAGCGGCGGGACAGCCGCGAACACCGGGGAGCTGTTTTTT. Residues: CASGGTAANTGELFF.

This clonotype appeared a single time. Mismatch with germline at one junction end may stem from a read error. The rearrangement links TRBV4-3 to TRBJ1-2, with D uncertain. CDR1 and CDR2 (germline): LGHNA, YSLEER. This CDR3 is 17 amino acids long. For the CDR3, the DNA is TGCGCCAGCAGCTCCCGGGTCCTCCTTTCTGGATCCTATGGCTACATCTTC. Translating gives CASSSRVLLSGSYGYIF.

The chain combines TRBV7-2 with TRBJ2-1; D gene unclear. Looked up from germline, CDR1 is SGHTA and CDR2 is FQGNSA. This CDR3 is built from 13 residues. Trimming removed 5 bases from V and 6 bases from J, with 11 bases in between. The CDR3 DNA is TGTGCCAGCAGCCCAAGGCCGGGCAATGAGCAGTTCTTC. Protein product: CASSPRPGNEQFF.

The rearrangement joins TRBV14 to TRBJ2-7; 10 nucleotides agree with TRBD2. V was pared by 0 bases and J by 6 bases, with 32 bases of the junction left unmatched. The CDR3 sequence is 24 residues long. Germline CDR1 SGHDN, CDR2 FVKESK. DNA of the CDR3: TGTGCCAGCAGCCAAGAGGACAGGTTCGCAACGGGACTAGCGTCACGATACTGGGGCACCGAGCAGTACTTC. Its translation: CASSQEDRFATGLASRYWGTEQYF.

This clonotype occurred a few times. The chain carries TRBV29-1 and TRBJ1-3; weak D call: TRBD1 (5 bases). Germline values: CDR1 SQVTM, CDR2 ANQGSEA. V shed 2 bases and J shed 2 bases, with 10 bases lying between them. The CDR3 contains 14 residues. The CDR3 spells CSVERDRTGNTIYF. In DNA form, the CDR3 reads TGCAGCGTTGAAAGGGACCGAACTGGAAACACCATATATTTT.

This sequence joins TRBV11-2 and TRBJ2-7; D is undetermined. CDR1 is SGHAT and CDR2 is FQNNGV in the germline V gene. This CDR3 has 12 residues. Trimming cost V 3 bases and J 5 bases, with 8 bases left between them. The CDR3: CASSFQLDEQYF. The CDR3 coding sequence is TGTGCCAGCAGCTTTCAGCTTGACGAGCAGTACTTC.

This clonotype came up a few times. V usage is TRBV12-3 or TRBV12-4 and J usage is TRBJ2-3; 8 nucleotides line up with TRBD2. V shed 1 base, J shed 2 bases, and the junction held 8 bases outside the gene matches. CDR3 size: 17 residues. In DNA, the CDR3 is TGTGCCAGCAGTTTAGGGATCCGGACTAGCTTCACAGATACGCAGTATTTT. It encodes CASSLGIRTSFTDTQYF.

The CDR3 here is CASSYLPQAPDTQYF. In DNA, the CDR3 is TGTGCCAGCAGCTACCTCCCCCAGGCCCCAGATACGCAGTATTTT. The V and J genes are TRBV7-9 and TRBJ2-3; D gene uncertain. The V end was cut by 4 bases, the J end by 4 bases, with 15 bases between. This CDR3 spans 15 amino acids. Germline V gene sequence: CDR1 SEHNR, CDR2 FQNEAQ (reference sequence).

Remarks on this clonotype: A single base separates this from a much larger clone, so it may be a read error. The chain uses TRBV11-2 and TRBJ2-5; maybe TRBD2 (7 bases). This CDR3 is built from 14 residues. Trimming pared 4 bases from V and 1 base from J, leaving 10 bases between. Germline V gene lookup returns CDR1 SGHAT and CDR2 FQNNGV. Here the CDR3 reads CASSSRGAQETQYF. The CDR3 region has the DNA TGTGCCAGCAGCTCCCGGGGGGCCCAAGAGACCCAGTACTTC.

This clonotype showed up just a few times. CDR3 in DNA: TGTGCCAGCAGCACGGGACTAGCGCCCAACACCGGGGAGCTGTTTTTT. Its translation is CASSTGLAPNTGELFF. This chain connects TRBV9 to TRBJ2-2, with 10 bases matching TRBD2. Germline lookup yields CDR1 SGDLS and CDR2 YYNGEE. V shed 4 bases and J 2 bases; nucleotides not matched to a gene: 5. This CDR3 has 16 residues.

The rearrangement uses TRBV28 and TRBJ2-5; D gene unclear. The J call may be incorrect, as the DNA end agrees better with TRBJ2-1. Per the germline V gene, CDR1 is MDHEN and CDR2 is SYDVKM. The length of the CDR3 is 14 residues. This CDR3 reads CASLPGTIYNEQFF. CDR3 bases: TGTGCCAGCCTTCCCGGCACGATATACAATGAGCAGTTCTTC.

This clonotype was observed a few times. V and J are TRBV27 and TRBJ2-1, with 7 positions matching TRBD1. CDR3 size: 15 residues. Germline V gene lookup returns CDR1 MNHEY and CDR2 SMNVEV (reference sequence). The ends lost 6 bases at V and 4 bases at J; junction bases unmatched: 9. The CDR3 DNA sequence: TGTGCCAGCAGGACAGGGTTTGGAGTTTACAATGAGCAGTTCTTC. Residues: CASRTGFGVYNEQFF.

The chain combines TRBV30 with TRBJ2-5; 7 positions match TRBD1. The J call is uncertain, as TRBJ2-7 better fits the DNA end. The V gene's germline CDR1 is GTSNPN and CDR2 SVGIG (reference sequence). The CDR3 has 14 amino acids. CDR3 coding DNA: TGTGCCTGCAATAAAAACAGGGGCGGCTACGAGCAGTACTTC. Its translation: CACNKNRGGYEQYF.

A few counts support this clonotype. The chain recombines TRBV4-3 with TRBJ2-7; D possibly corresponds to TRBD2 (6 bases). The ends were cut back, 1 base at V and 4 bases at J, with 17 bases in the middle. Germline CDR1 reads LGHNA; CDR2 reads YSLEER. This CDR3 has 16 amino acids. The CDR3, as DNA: TGCGCCAGCAGCCAAGGGGTCGGGAGCGCCCCTTACGAGCAGTACTTC. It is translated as CASSQGVGSAPYEQYF.

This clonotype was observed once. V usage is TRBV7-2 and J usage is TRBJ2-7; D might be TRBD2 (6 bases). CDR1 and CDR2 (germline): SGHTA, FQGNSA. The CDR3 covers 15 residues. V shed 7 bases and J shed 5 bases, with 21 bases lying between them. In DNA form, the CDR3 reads TGTGCCAGCAATGTATCAGGTCGCCGGGGGAACGAGCAGTACTTC. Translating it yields CASNVSGRRGNEQYF.

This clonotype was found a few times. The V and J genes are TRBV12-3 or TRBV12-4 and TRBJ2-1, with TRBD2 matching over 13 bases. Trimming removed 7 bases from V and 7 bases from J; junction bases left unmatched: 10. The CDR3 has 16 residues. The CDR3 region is CASTQPGLAGRNEQFF. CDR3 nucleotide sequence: TGTGCCAGCACCCAACCGGGACTAGCGGGAAGGAATGAGCAGTTCTTC.

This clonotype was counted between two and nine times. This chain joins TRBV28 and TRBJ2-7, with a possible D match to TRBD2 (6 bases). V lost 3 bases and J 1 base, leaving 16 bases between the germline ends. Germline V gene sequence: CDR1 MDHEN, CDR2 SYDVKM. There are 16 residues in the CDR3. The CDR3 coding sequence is TGTGCCAGCAGTTTTGTCCTTACGGGGACTTCCTACGAGCAGTACTTC. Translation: CASSFVLTGTSYEQYF.

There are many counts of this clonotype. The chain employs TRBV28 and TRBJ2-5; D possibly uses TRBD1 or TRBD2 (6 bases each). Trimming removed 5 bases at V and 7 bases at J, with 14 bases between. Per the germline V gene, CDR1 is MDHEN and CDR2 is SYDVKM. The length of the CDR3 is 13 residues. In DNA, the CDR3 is TGTGCCAGCAGTCTTACGGGGGCTGGGACCCAGTACTTC. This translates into CASSLTGAGTQYF.

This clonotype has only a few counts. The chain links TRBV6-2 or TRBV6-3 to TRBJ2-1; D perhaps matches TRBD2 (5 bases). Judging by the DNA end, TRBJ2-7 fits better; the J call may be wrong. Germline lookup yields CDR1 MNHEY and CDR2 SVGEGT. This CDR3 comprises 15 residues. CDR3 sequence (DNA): TGTGCCAGCAGCTCACCCCGGACTGGATTCTACGAGCAGTACTTC. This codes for CASSSPRTGFYEQYF.

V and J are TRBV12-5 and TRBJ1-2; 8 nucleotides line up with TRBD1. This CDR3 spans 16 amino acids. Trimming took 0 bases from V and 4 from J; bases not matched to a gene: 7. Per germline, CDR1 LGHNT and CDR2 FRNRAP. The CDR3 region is CASGLVEDRGAYGYTF. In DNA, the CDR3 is TGTGCTAGTGGTTTGGTAGAAGACAGGGGAGCCTATGGCTACACCTTC.

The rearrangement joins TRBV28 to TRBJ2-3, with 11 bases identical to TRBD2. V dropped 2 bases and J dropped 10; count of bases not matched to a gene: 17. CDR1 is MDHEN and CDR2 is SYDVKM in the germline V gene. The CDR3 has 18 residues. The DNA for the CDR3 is TGTGCCAGCAGTTTAGGTGCCCTAGCGGGGGGCGCCAGGGGGTCGCAGTATTTT. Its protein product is CASSLGALAGGARGSQYF.

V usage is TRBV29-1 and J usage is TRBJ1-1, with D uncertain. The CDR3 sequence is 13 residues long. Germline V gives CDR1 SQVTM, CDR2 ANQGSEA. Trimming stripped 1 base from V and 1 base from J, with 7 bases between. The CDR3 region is CSVEVRPNTEAFF. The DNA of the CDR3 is TGCAGCGTTGAAGTGCGCCCGAACACTGAAGCTTTCTTT.